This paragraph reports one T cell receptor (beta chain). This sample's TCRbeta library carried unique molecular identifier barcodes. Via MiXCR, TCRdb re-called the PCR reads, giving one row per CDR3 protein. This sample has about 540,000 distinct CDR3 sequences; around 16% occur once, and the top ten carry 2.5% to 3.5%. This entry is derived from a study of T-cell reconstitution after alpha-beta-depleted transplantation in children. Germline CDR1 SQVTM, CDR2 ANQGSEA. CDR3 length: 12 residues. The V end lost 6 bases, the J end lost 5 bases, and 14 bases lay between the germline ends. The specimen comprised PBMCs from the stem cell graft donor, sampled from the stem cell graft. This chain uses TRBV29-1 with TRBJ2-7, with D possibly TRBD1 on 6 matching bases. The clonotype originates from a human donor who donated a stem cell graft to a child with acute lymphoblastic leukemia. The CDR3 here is CSVGTLGDEQYF. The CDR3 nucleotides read TGCAGCGTCGGGACACTCGGGGACGAGCAGTACTTC.